What follows describes a single T cell receptor beta chain. Antigen specificity is unknown. This record comes from a study of cytomegalovirus exposure and HLA in healthy donors. Study-wide background: Some 85 million unique TCRs, all from HLA-typed donors, were included in an early release of the data.

The CDR3 runs to 18 residues. Germline V lookup: CDR1 SGHRS, CDR2 YFSETQ. V lost 4 bases to trimming and J lost 3 bases; unmatched junction nucleotides: 9. Findings of the study overall: Available immune exposure information covered CMV serostatus only. Reports indicated that the classifier achieved high specificity and sensitivity in diagnosing cytomegalovirus status. TCR association rates varied by HLA locus in a later analysis, with DRB1 highest and HLA-C lowest.

The PCR ran on 60 Vbeta and 13 Jbeta primers. The table came from immunoSEQ multiplex PCR; TCRdb's copy has only in-frame clones and leaves some out. Among about 130,000 clones listed, about 81% were seen once. This chain joins TRBV5-1 and TRBJ2-1; 14 nucleotides agree with TRBD2. Specimen: PBMCs. The sequence was collected from a woman aged 40 to 55 in good health and CMV-seropositive. The chain's CDR3 is CASSPGLAGGSGYNEQFF. CDR3 sequence (DNA): TGCGCCAGCAGCCCCGGACTAGCGGGGGGCTCTGGCTACAATGAGCAGTTCTTC.